This T cell receptor beta chain was identified during a study of blood T cell repertoires in COVID-19. Study context: Spain, Italy and the United States supplied samples that represented acute and convalescent COVID-19.

Per the authors' pipeline: It was from reference gene primer amplification that nucleated cell counts were estimated. Clones were read by immunoSEQ multiplex PCR, and TCRdb kept only the in-frame ones, dropping some. V and J calls and clone size are as listed in that table; D and trimming were resolved from the DNA. The profile shows 250,000 or so clones, 75% to 85% of them singletons. Germline V gives CDR1 MNHEY, CDR2 SMNVEV (reference sequence). With 4 bases removed from V and 4 bases from J, the gap between germline ends came to 19 bases. The CDR3 runs 16 residues. V is TRBV27 and J is TRBJ2-5, with a possible D match to TRBD1 (7 bases). The sequence derives from a middle-aged man who had recovered from COVID-19. Sequencing used peripheral blood. The CDR3: CASSSLEGAVVETQYF. In DNA, the CDR3 is TGTGCCAGCAGTTCGCTGGAGGGGGCGGTGGTAGAGACCCAGTACTTC.